This is a list of T cell receptor beta chains from one sample in a study of T cell changes during pregnancy in multiple sclerosis. Assay used: immunoSEQ multiplex PCR; TCRdb lists only in-frame clones, some missing. Here the sample spans under 45,000 clones, more than 70% being singletons. The sample was CD8+ T cells from peripheral blood mononuclear cells, taken in the first trimester of pregnancy. All receptors come from a female donor with multiple sclerosis, enrolled in a pregnancy study. Both conserved end residues are part of each CDR3. Each record gives: V gene, J gene, D gene, CDR3 DNA, CDR3 protein. The D gene is left open where the match is weak.

TRBV13	TRBJ2-1	-	TGTGCCAGCAGCTGCCGCGAAGACAGTATTTACAATGAGCAGTTCTTC	CASSCREDSIYNEQFF
TRBV6-5	TRBJ2-7	-	TGTGCCATCAGTGGACAACGGAACTACGAGCAGTACTTC	CAISGQRNYEQYF
TRBV6-1	TRBJ2-5	-	TGTGCCAGCAGTTTTGTCAGGGCAGAGACCCAGTACTTC	CASSFVRAETQYF
TRBV9	TRBJ2-3	-	TGTGCCAGCAGCCCAGATTCTAGTACGCAGTATTTT	CASSPDSSTQYF
TRBV6-5	TRBJ2-1	-	TGTGCCAGCAGCACCGGGAATGAGCAGTTCTTC	CASSTGNEQFF
TRBV10-3	TRBJ1-5	-	TGTGCCATCAGCGGTGACAATAGCAATCAGCCCCAGCATTTT	CAISGDNSNQPQHF
TRBV19	TRBJ1-1	-	TGTGCCAGTCGGAGGGATCGGGAATTTAAGAACACTGAAGCTTTCTTT	CASRRDREFKNTEAFF
TRBV19	TRBJ1-1	-	TGTGCCAGTAGTTTACGGACCGGGGGGAACACTGAAGCTTTCTTT	CASSLRTGGNTEAFF
TRBV19	TRBJ2-7	-	TGTGCCAGTAGTATAGCGGGGAGGAGCTCCTACGAGCAGTACTTC	CASSIAGRSSYEQYF
TRBV9	TRBJ2-1	-	TGTGCCAGCAGCCCGGGGGGCCGTCTCGGGAATGAGCAGTTCTTC	CASSPGGRLGNEQFF
TRBV7-7	TRBJ1-1	-	TGTGCCAGCAGCCCCCCCGTCGGGATGAACACTGAAGCTTTCTTT	CASSPPVGMNTEAFF
TRBV19	TRBJ1-2	TRBD1	TGTGCCAGTAGTATAGATTGGGGACAGGGGAACTATGGCTACACCTTC	CASSIDWGQGNYGYTF